The 26 T cell receptor beta chains below come from one sample, sequenced in a study of Tregs in tolerant kidney transplant recipients. Some clones are missing from TCRdb's copy, which holds only in-frame ones; the method was immunoSEQ multiplex PCR. Found here are under 40,000 clones; the top ten clones hold roughly 14%. This material consisted of CD8+ T cells from blood, taken before the transplant. Source of these receptors: a human donor who received a combined kidney and bone marrow transplant.

Incomplete CDR3 DNA: TGTGCCTGGAGTGTACTAAATAGCGGGAGGGCCGACGGTACG. It is translated as CAWSVLNSGRADGT. The CDR3 reads in full as CAWSVLNSGRADGTQYF. The V call is TRBV30, the J call TRBJ2-3; 11 positions agree with TRBD2. The observed sequence ends 3 residues before the CDR3 terminus, with the missing tail filled in from the germline J gene. V shed 0 bases and J 8 bases; nucleotides not matched to a gene: 13. This CDR3 comprises 17 residues. Germline V gene data show CDR1 as GTSNPN and CDR2 as SVGIG (reference sequence).

With regard to this clone: Coverage ceases 3 residues before the CDR3 finishes, and the germline J gene fills in the end. The V and J genes are TRBV5-3 and TRBJ2-2; TRBD1 matches at 9 bases. TRBV5-3 is treated as an ORF (open reading frame) with a function not yet certain. The CDR3 has 15 residues. V gave up 4 bases and J gave up 6 bases; unmatched junction bases: 7. Incomplete CDR3 DNA: TGTGCCAGAAGCGGTGGGACAGGGCTGGCCGGGGAG. This codes for CARSGGTGLAGE. The complete CDR3 reads CARSGGTGLAGELFF.

Points on this clone: The read terminates 3 residues before the CDR3 end, so the remaining end is supplied by the germline J gene. V and J are TRBV19 and TRBJ1-2; 7 nucleotides match TRBD1. The V and J ends lost 7 bases and 4 bases, in that order; junction bases with no gene match: 15. Germline V lookup: CDR1 LNHDA, CDR2 SQIVND (reference sequence). This CDR3 comprises 16 residues. Partial CDR3 DNA: TGTGCCAGTACAGGGACAGCCGGGGGCATTGGCTATGGC. Amino acids: CASTGTAGGIGYG. From start to end, the CDR3 is CASTGTAGGIGYGYTF.

As for this clone: The sequenced fragment ends 3 residues before the CDR3 boundary, so the rest is inferred from the germline J gene. This sequence joins TRBV13 and TRBJ2-7, with a possible D match to TRBD1 (5 bases). V lost 5 bases, J lost 3 bases, and 23 bases lay in between. CDR1 and CDR2 from the germline V gene are PRHDT and FYEKMQ (reference sequence). This CDR3 region has 17 residues. The part of the CDR3 DNA that was read is TGTGCCAGCAGCCCTTATACCCTGGGGCCTCTAGACTACGAG. Translated, it gives CASSPYTLGPLDYE. From start to end, the CDR3 is CASSPYTLGPLDYEQYF.

A note on this clone: Sequencing ends 3 residues short of the CDR3 end; the germline J gene provides the rest. The J gene is TRBJ2-3, the V gene TRBV19; 11 bases fit TRBD2. Germline loops: CDR1 LNHDA, CDR2 SQIVND (reference sequence). This CDR3 has 16 residues. With 5 bases clipped from V and 2 bases from J, the junction kept 6 bases outside the gene matches. CDR3 amino acids: CASSPLAGVPTDTQYF. Partial CDR3 DNA: TGTGCCAGTAGTCCACTAGCGGGAGTGCCCACAGATACG.

In the case of this clone: The read finishes 3 residues shy of the CDR3 end, and the germline J gene is used to complete it. This chain uses TRBV7-6 with TRBJ2-7; TRBD2 matches 15 bases. The CDR3 runs to 15 residues. J gave up 5 bases and V 5 bases, and 4 bases lay outside the gene matches. CDR1 SGHVS and CDR2 FNYEAQ come from the germline V gene. The CDR3 sequence is CASSPGLAGGHEQYF. The sequenced part of the CDR3 DNA is TGTGCCAGCAGCCCTGGACTAGCGGGAGGGCACGAG.

With respect to this clone: The CDR3 end is not reached by the read, which stops 3 residues before it; the germline J gene fills it in. The genes are TRBV7-8 and TRBJ2-3; TRBD2 matches at 10 bases. Germline CDR1 and CDR2: SGHVS and FQNEAQ. This CDR3 comprises 16 residues. With 1 base clipped from V and 2 bases from J, the junction kept 3 bases outside the gene matches. Incomplete CDR3 DNA: TGTGCCAGCAGCTTAGGGCTAGCGGGAGCCACAGATACG. This codes for CASSLGLAGATDT. The full CDR3 protein reads CASSLGLAGATDTQYF. Full variable domain (missing parts from reference TRBV7-8 and TRBJ2-3): GAGVSQSPRYKVAKRGQDVALRCDPISGHVSLFWYQQALGQGPEFLTYFQNEAQLDKSGLPSDRFFAERPEGSVSTLKIQRTQQEDSAVYLCASSLGLAGATDTQYFGPGTRLTVL.

Of note for this clone: The read ends 3 residues early relative to the CDR3; the germline J gene fills the gap. This chain joins TRBV19 and TRBJ2-1; TRBD2 is a possible D gene (6 bases). The CDR3 loop spans 14 amino acids. Germline lookup yields CDR1 LNHDA and CDR2 SQIVND (reference sequence). V was trimmed by 10 bases and J by 2 bases, leaving 15 bases between them. CDR3 residues: CATAGLGAYNEQFF. The sequenced part of the CDR3 DNA is TGTGCCACAGCGGGTCTCGGAGCCTACAATGAG.

Notes on this clone: The read terminates 3 residues before the CDR3 end, so the remaining end is supplied by the germline J gene. The rearrangement uses TRBV16 and TRBJ2-1, with 11 bases fitting TRBD2. CDR1 KGHSY and CDR2 FQNENV come from the germline V gene. This CDR3 has 14 amino acids. V shed 5 bases, J shed 5 bases, and the junction held 2 bases outside the gene matches. CDR3 sequence: CASSGGLADNEQFF. The sequenced part of the CDR3 DNA is TGTGCCAGCAGCGGGGGACTAGCGGACAATGAG.

Regarding this clone: The read ends 3 residues early relative to the CDR3; the germline J gene fills the gap. The V call is TRBV18, the J call TRBJ2-4; maybe TRBD2 (6 bases). The ends were cut back, 3 bases at V and 8 bases at J, with 17 bases in the middle. Germline CDR1 reads KGHSH; CDR2 reads LQKENI. This CDR3 has 15 residues. The CDR3 here is CASSPARGASYIQYF. CDR3 bases read: TGTGCCAGCTCACCTGCGCGGGGCGCGAGCTACATT.

About this clone itself: The missing CDR3 end, 3 residues past where the read stops, is filled in from the germline J gene. The gene calls are TRBV5-1 and TRBJ2-1; maybe TRBD2 (5 bases). The germline gives CDR1 SGHRS, CDR2 YFSETQ. CDR3 length equals 17 residues. The V gene lost 0 bases and the J gene lost 0 bases, with 13 bases spanning the gap. CDR3 sequence reads: CASSLVWRAGSYNEQFF. The part of the CDR3 DNA that was read is TGCGCCAGCAGCTTGGTGTGGCGGGCCGGCTCCTACAATGAG.

Comment on this clone: The sequence runs out 3 residues before the end of the CDR3; the remainder is reconstructed from the germline J gene. V and J are TRBV23-1 and TRBJ2-7, with D perhaps TRBD1 (6 bases). TRBV23-1 is filed as an ORF, its function uncertain. CDR3 length: 15 amino acids. The V gene lost 2 bases and the J gene lost 1 base, with 12 bases spanning the gap. The chain's CDR3 is CASSQADRRSYEQYF. The part of the CDR3 DNA that was read is TGCGCCAGCAGTCAAGCCGACAGGAGATCCTACGAG.

On this clone: From the germline J gene comes the end of the CDR3, since the read stops 3 residues before it. The genes are TRBV29-1 and TRBJ2-1; TRBD2 matches at 8 bases. Per the germline V gene, CDR1 is SQVTM and CDR2 is ANQGSEA. Germline trimming cut 8 bases from V and 7 bases from J; bases unmatched to any gene: 10. CDR3 size: 13 residues. CDR3 protein: CSIRRGDLNEQFF. CDR3 DNA (partial): TGCAGCATTCGGCGGGGGGATCTTAATGAG.

Remarks on this clone: The sequence runs out 3 residues before the end of the CDR3; the remainder is reconstructed from the germline J gene. The V call is TRBV19, the J call TRBJ2-6, with D perhaps matching TRBD1 (6 bases). V was shortened by 4 bases and J by 0 bases, with 19 bases between the two germline ends. Germline V CDR1 and CDR2: LNHDA, SQIVND (reference sequence). The length of the CDR3 is 19 residues. Partial CDR3 DNA: TGTGCCAGTAGTACCCAGGTTGGGGGACACGGCTCTGGGGCCAACGTC. Its protein product is CASSTQVGGHGSGANV. The full CDR3 is CASSTQVGGHGSGANVLTF.

Of note for this clone: The read gets to within 3 residues of the CDR3 end, and the germline J gene fills in the rest. The chain joins TRBV30 to TRBJ2-2, with TRBD2 identical over 7 bases. The CDR3 totals 14 residues. The V segment lost 4 bases and the J segment 1 base; nucleotides outside the gene matches: 3. The germline V gene has CDR1 GTSNPN and CDR2 SVGIG (reference sequence). CDR3 DNA, as far as it was read: TGTGCCTGGATGCTAGCGGAGAACACCGGGGAG. Its translation: CAWMLAENTGE. The CDR3 reads in full as CAWMLAENTGELFF.

Remarks on this clone: Coverage ceases 3 residues before the CDR3 finishes, and the germline J gene fills in the end. V usage is TRBV20-1 and J usage is TRBJ2-3; D may be TRBD2 (6 bases). The CDR3 length is 15 residues. Germline CDR1 reads DFQATT; CDR2 reads SNEGSKA (reference sequence). The V end lost 0 bases, the J end lost 0 bases, and 10 bases lay between the germline ends. CDR3 bases read: TGCAGTGCTAGAGATGGCGGGACTAGCACAGATACG. It encodes CSARDGGTSTDT. The CDR3 in full is CSARDGGTSTDTQYF.

Worth noting for this clone: The read stops 3 residues short of the end of the CDR3; the missing end is completed from the germline J gene. The chain couples TRBV20-1 to TRBJ2-7; D gene uncertain. Trimming left V 0 bases short and J 1 base short, with 10 bases between. The CDR3 contains 14 residues. CDR1 is DFQATT and CDR2 is SNEGSKA in the germline V gene (reference sequence). CDR3 DNA (partial): TGCAGTGCTAGAGATTGGGCAGTATCCTACGAG. This gives the protein CSARDWAVSYE. The full CDR3 protein reads CSARDWAVSYEQYF.

As to this clone: Read sequence stops 3 residues before the CDR3 end, and the germline J gene provides the missing end. J is TRBJ2-6 and V is TRBV19, with TRBD2 identical over 9 bases. Germline CDR1 is LNHDA and CDR2 is SQIVND (reference sequence). CDR3 length: 15 residues. The CDR3 here is CASSQAGGPPILLTF. Incomplete CDR3 DNA: TGTGCCAGTAGCCAGGCGGGGGGGCCCCCTATCCTC. Drawing the rest from reference TRBV19 and TRBJ2-6, the complete variable domain is DGGITQSPKYLFRKEGQNVTLSCEQNLNHDAMYWYRQDPGQGLRLIYYSQIVNDFQKGDIAEGYSVSREKKESFPLTVTSAQKNPTAFYLCASSQAGGPPILLTFGAGSRLTVL.

Concerning this clone: The CDR3 is cut off 3 residues early in the read; its end comes from the germline J gene. The V and J genes are TRBV5-1 and TRBJ1-5; TRBD1 matches at 8 bases. V gave up 4 bases and J gave up 0 bases; unmatched junction bases: 9. Germline V gene data show CDR1 as SGHRS and CDR2 as YFSETQ. This CDR3 spans 17 amino acids. The sequenced CDR3 bases are TGCGCCAGCAGCCCGGACAGGGCCTTGGATAGCAATCAGCCC. This gives the protein CASSPDRALDSNQP. The CDR3 in full is CASSPDRALDSNQPQHF.

Concerning this clone: The read halts 3 residues ahead of the CDR3 end, with the missing end drawn from the germline J gene. The V call is TRBV6-1, the J call TRBJ1-1, with D unresolved. Deletions cut 3 bases from V and 7 bases from J, with 12 bases between. This CDR3 is built from 13 residues. The germline V gene has CDR1 MNHNS and CDR2 SASEGT. CDR3 sequence reads: CASSDSSGVEAFF. The sequenced part of the CDR3 DNA is TGTGCCAGCAGTGATTCTTCAGGAGTTGAA.

To note about this clone: The CDR3 is cut off 3 residues early in the read; its end comes from the germline J gene. This sequence joins TRBV30 and TRBJ2-5, with 8 bases aligning to TRBD1. CDR3 length equals 15 residues. V dropped 2 bases and J dropped 5; count of bases not matched to a gene: 10. The germline CDR1 and CDR2 sequences are GTSNPN and SVGIG (reference sequence). The CDR3 reads CAWSSLGQGLETQYF. Partial CDR3 DNA: TGTGCCTGGAGTTCCCTAGGACAGGGATTGGAGACC.

Comments on this clone: The read is 3 residues too short to cover the CDR3 end, so that end is filled in from the germline J gene. The V gene is TRBV29-1, the J gene TRBJ2-5; 12 bases map to TRBD1. This CDR3 is 15 amino acids long. Germline lookup yields CDR1 SQVTM and CDR2 ANQGSEA. The ends lost 6 bases at V and 5 bases at J; junction bases unmatched: 10. CDR3 DNA (partial): TGCAGCGTCGGAGCGGGACAGGGGGCAAGGGAGACC. Protein: CSVGAGQGARET. The entire CDR3 reads CSVGAGQGARETQYF. The whole variable domain, filled in from reference TRBV29-1 and TRBJ2-5, reads SAVISQKPSRDICQRGTSLTIQCQVDSQVTMMFWYRQQPGQSLTLIATANQGSEATYESGFVIDKFPISRPNLTFSTLTVSNMSPEDSSIYLCSVGAGQGARETQYFGPGTRLLVL.

Worth noting for this clone: The read halts 3 residues ahead of the CDR3 end, with the missing end drawn from the germline J gene. The chain joins TRBV19 to TRBJ2-7; the D is unclear. The CDR3 loop spans 14 amino acids. The V end lost 10 bases, the J end lost 3 bases, and 19 bases lay between the germline ends. Germline CDR1 reads LNHDA; CDR2 reads SQIVND (reference sequence). The CDR3 loop is CATSPGHLGYEQYF. Incomplete CDR3 DNA: TGTGCCACCTCCCCCGGCCACCTAGGCTACGAG.

Concerning this clone: Read coverage stops 3 residues before the CDR3 terminus; the germline J gene supplies the remainder. The V and J genes are TRBV7-9 and TRBJ2-7; TRBD1 matches at 8 bases. CDR1 and CDR2 from the germline V gene are SEHNR and FQNEAQ (reference sequence). The trim removed 3 bases at V and 3 bases at J, leaving 4 bases unmatched. The CDR3 runs 14 residues. The CDR3 reads CASSFDRGGYEQYF. The part of the CDR3 DNA that was read is TGTGCCAGCAGCTTCGACAGGGGTGGCTACGAG.

A word on this clone: From the germline J gene comes the end of the CDR3, since the read stops 3 residues before it. J is TRBJ2-7 and V is TRBV20-1, with TRBD2 matching 14 bases. This CDR3 has 16 residues. Germline CDR1 reads DFQATT; CDR2 reads SNEGSKA (reference sequence). Trimming at V came to 0 bases and at J to 4 bases, leaving 5 bases not matched to a gene. The CDR3 reads CSARDTGTSGSYEQYF. The CDR3 bases that were read are TGCAGTGCTAGAGATACAGGGACTAGCGGGAGTTACGAG.

Worth noting for this clone: The sequence runs out 3 residues before the end of the CDR3; the remainder is reconstructed from the germline J gene. The rearrangement joins TRBV6-2 or TRBV6-3 to TRBJ2-7; 8 bases map to TRBD1. CDR1 and CDR2 (germline): MNHEY, SVGEGT. V was pared by 7 bases and J by 5 bases, with 10 bases of the junction left unmatched. The CDR3 extends over 14 amino acids. CDR3 loop: CASNSQGAWNEQYF. The CDR3 bases that were read are TGTGCCAGCAACTCTCAGGGGGCTTGGAACGAG.